This T cell receptor beta chain was profiled in a study of cytomegalovirus exposure and HLA in healthy donors. Study results and limitations: There were 150 or so TCR beta chains listed as cytomegalovirus-associated. Some V segments could not be told apart, so they were left out, TRBV6-2 and TRBV6-3 among them. As immune exposure information, only CMV serostatus was available.

This clone occurred a few times. Its specificity is not known. The PCR ran on 60 Vbeta and 13 Jbeta primers. Assay: immunoSEQ multiplex PCR; the TCRdb copy retains only in-frame clones and omits some. The sample shows approximately 160,000 clones, approximately 62% of them seen only once. Trimming removed 6 bases at V and 0 bases at J, with 13 bases between. The CDR3 is 15 residues long. Germline assignment: CDR1 MNHEY and CDR2 SVGAGI. The sequence was collected from a man aged 50-59 years in good health and CMV-seronegative. The rearrangement uses TRBV6-5 and TRBJ2-3, with D unresolved. Sequencing input: PBMCs. The CDR3 region has the DNA TGTGCCAGCAGAATGACACTTACTAGCACAGATACGCAGTATTTT. Protein product: CASRMTLTSTDTQYF.